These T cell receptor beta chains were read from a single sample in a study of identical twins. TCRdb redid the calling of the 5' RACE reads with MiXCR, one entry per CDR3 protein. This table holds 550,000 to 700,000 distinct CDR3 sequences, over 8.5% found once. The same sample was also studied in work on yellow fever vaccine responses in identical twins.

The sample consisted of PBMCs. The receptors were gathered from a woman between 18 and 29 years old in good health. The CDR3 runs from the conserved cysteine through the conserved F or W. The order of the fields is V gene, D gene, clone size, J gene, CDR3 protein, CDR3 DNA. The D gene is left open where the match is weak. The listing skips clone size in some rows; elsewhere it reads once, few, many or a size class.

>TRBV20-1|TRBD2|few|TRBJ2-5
CSASTSGGRGTQYF
TGCAGTGCTTCGACTAGCGGGGGGCGTGGGACCCAGTACTTC
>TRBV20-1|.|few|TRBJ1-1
CSAPRMGQKAANTEAFF
TGCAGTGCTCCAAGGATGGGTCAGAAAGCGGCCAACACTGAAGCTTTCTTT
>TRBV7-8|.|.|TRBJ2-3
CASSPSDDTQYF
TGTGCCAGCAGCCCATCGGACGATACGCAGTATTTT
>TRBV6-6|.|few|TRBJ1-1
CASPGTTEAFF
TGTGCCAGCCCCGGGACCACTGAAGCTTTCTTT
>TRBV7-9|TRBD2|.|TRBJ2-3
CASSLAPSGVSTDTQYF
TGTGCCAGCAGCTTAGCCCCCAGCGGGGTCAGCACAGATACGCAGTATTTT
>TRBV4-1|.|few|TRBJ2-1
CASSQDVSPRLEQFF
TGCGCCAGCAGCCAAGACGTATCCCCGAGGTTGGAGCAGTTCTTC
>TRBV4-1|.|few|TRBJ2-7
CASSGEQGTLYEQYF
TGCGCCAGCAGCGGCGAACAGGGGACTCTCTACGAGCAGTACTTC
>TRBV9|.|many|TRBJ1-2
CASSLIDGNGYTF
TGTGCCAGCAGCCTTATTGACGGAAATGGCTACACCTTC
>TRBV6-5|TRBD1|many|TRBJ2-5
CASSSTGGSRETQYF
TGTGCCAGCAGTTCCACAGGGGGCTCGCGGGAGACCCAGTACTTC
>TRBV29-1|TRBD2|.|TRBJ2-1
CSVRTSGSSGEQFF
TGCAGCGTCCGGACTAGCGGGAGTTCTGGTGAGCAGTTCTTC
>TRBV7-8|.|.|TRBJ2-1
CASSLGGKGNEQFF
TGTGCCAGCAGCTTAGGGGGTAAGGGCAATGAGCAGTTCTTC
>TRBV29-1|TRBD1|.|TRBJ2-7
CSIQTGATYEQYF
TGCAGCATCCAAACAGGGGCGACCTACGAGCAGTACTTC
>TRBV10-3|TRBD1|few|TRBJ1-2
CAIAGTVDSYGYTF
TGTGCCATCGCCGGGACAGTTGATAGCTATGGCTACACCTTC
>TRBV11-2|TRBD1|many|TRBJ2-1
CASSTGQGMSYNEQFF
TGTGCCAGCAGCACCGGACAGGGCATGTCCTACAATGAGCAGTTCTTC
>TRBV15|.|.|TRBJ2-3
CATSRQPTAVTDTQYF
TGTGCCACCAGCAGACAGCCGACAGCCGTCACAGATACGCAGTATTTT
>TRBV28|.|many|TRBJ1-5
CASSLRTGRGPQHF
TGTGCCAGCAGTTTACGTACAGGTCGGGGGCCCCAGCATTTT
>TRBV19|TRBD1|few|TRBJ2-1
CASRVPGQVREQFF
TGTGCCAGTAGGGTACCGGGACAGGTTCGTGAGCAGTTCTTC
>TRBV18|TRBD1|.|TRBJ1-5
CASSWTGIGLGQPQHF
TGTGCCAGCTCATGGACAGGGATCGGTCTAGGTCAGCCCCAGCATTTT
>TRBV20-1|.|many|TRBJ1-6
CSANRDSYNSPLHF
TGCAGTGCCAACAGGGACTCCTATAATTCACCCCTCCACTTT
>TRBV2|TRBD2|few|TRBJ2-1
CASRGTSGAYNEQFF
TGTGCCAGCAGGGGGACTAGCGGGGCTTACAATGAGCAGTTCTTC
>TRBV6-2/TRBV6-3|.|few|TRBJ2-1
CASGLRVKESNEQFF
TGTGCCAGCGGGTTAAGGGTCAAAGAGAGCAATGAGCAGTTCTTC
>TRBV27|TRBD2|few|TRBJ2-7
CASSFLSGAYEQYF
TGTGCCAGCAGTTTCCTTAGCGGGGCCTACGAGCAGTACTTC
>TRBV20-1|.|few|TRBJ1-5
CSAPPRGGPQHF
TGCAGTGCCCCACCTCGGGGTGGCCCCCAGCATTTT
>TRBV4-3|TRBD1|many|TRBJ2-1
CASSQDSWGQGYNEQFF
TGCGCCAGCAGCCAAGATTCTTGGGGACAGGGGTACAATGAGCAGTTCTTC
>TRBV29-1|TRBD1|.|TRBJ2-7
CSVVLGQGPYEQYF
TGCAGCGTTGTGCTCGGACAGGGACCCTACGAGCAGTACTTC
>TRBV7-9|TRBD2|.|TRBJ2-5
CASSPRTSGRGETQYF
TGTGCCAGCAGTCCGAGGACTAGCGGGAGAGGAGAGACCCAGTACTTC
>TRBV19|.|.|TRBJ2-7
CASSISLGAYEQYF
TGTGCCAGTAGTATCAGTTTGGGAGCCTACGAGCAGTACTTC
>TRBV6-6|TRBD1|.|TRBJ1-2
CASSPGTGVGYTF
TGTGCCAGCAGCCCCGGGACAGGGGTTGGCTACACCTTC
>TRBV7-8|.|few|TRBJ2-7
CASSLAEPSSYEQYF
TGTGCCAGCAGCTTAGCGGAACCCAGCTCCTACGAGCAGTACTTC
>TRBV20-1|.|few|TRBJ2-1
CSVPSPGSHNEQFF
TGCAGTGTACCGTCTCCAGGGTCCCACAATGAGCAGTTCTTC
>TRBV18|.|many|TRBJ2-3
CASSGSREDTQYF
TGTGCCAGCTCGGGGTCTCGTGAGGATACGCAGTATTTT
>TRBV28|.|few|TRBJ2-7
CASSSRTQGSYEQYF
TGTGCCAGCAGCTCAAGGACACAAGGCTCGTACGAGCAGTACTTC
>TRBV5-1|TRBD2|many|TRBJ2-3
CASSPTWSSGPTDTQYF
TGCGCCAGCAGCCCGACGTGGAGTAGCGGGCCTACAGATACGCAGTATTTT
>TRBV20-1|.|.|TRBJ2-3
CSATPPAALTTDTQYF
TGCAGTGCTACCCCCCCAGCGGCCCTTACCACAGATACGCAGTATTTT
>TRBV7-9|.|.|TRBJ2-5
CASSSYSAQETQYF
TGTGCCAGCAGCTCCTACAGCGCTCAAGAGACCCAGTACTTC
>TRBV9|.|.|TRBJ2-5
CASSGGPGRDLETQYF
TGTGCCAGCAGCGGAGGCCCCGGACGCGATCTAGAGACCCAGTACTTC
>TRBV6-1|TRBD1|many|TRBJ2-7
CASSERQGSYEQYF
TGTGCCAGCAGTGAACGACAGGGCTCCTACGAGCAGTACTTC
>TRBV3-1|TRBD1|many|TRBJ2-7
CASSRTGTAHPGEQYF
TGTGCCAGCAGCCGTACAGGGACAGCCCACCCCGGCGAGCAGTACTTC
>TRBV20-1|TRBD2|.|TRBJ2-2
CSARARLAGVYTGELFF
TGCAGTGCTAGAGCTCGACTAGCGGGAGTATATACCGGGGAGCTGTTTTTT
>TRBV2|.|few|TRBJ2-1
CASSVNQGTKVF
TGTGCCAGCAGTGTCAATCAGGGGACGAAGGTCTTC
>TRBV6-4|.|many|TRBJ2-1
CASWGDLSYNEQFF
TGTGCCAGCTGGGGGGACCTTTCCTACAATGAGCAGTTCTTC
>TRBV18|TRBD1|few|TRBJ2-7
CASSRGQGTRNEQYF
TGTGCCAGCTCAAGGGGACAGGGGACCCGGAACGAGCAGTACTTC
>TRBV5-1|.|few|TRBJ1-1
CASREGSATEAFF
TGCGCCAGCAGGGAGGGGTCGGCCACTGAAGCTTTCTTT
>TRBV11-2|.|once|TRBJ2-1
CASTVLSSSYNEQLF
TGTGCCAGCACCGTACTAAGCAGCTCCTACAATGAGCAGCTCTTC
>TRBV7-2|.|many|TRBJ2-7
CASSLAAGAFSYEQYF
TGTGCCAGCAGCTTAGCAGCAGGGGCGTTCTCCTACGAGCAGTACTTC
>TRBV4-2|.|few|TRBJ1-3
CASSQAGRDRDTIYF
TGTGCCAGCAGCCAAGCAGGGCGCGACCGGGACACCATATATTTT
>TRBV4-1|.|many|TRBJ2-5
CASSPEGIQETQYF
TGCGCCAGCAGTCCTGAGGGGATCCAAGAGACCCAGTACTTC
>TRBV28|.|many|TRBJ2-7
CASGAPGTSYEQYF
TGTGCCAGCGGAGCTCCGGGGACCTCCTACGAGCAGTACTTC